The rows below give T cell receptor beta chains drawn from one sample of a study of CD8 T cells in Susac syndrome. TCRdb called the immunoSEQ multiplex PCR reads again in MiXCR, with one record for every CDR3 protein. Among 350,000 to 550,000 distinct CDR3 sequences listed, about 85% were seen once. Sequencing was performed on CD8+ T cells from PBMCs. These receptors were obtained from a human donor with multiple sclerosis. Both conserved end residues are part of each CDR3. The order of the fields is D gene, V gene, clone size, J gene, CDR3 protein, CDR3 DNA. D genes are given only for firm matches. Clone sizes are given selectively: once, few, many, or a class where the clone is expanded.

TRBD2	TRBV9	NA	TRBJ2-3	CASSVDLTWVAGGPTDTQYF	TGTGCCAGCAGCGTAGATCTTACGTGGGTAGCGGGAGGGCCCACAGATACGCAGTATTTT
NA	TRBV9	NA	TRBJ1-1	CASSDKQGGTEAFF	TGTGCCAGCAGCGACAAACAGGGAGGCACTGAAGCTTTCTTT
TRBD1	TRBV3-1	NA	TRBJ2-2	CASSRTGTTGELFF	TGTGCCAGCAGCCGGACAGGGACCACCGGGGAGCTGTTTTTT
NA	TRBV5-1	NA	TRBJ1-1	CASKEHQNTEAFF	TGCGCCAGCAAGGAACACCAAAACACTGAAGCTTTCTTT
TRBD2	TRBV27	few	TRBJ2-5	CASSSGTSGQETQYF	TGTGCCAGCAGTTCGGGGACTAGCGGACAAGAGACCCAGTACTTC
NA	TRBV19	NA	TRBJ2-1	CASSISDLYNEQFF	TGTGCCAGTAGTATATCGGATCTTTACAATGAGCAGTTCTTC
NA	TRBV20-1	few	TRBJ2-7	CSARDQGASYEQYF	TGCAGTGCTAGAGATCAGGGAGCCTCCTACGAGCAGTACTTC
NA	TRBV5-1	NA	TRBJ1-1	CASSRLFGNTEAFF	TGCGCCAGCAGCCGTCTATTTGGGAACACTGAAGCTTTCTTT
TRBD1	TRBV6-4	NA	TRBJ1-6	CASSPDRYNSPLHF	TGTGCCAGCTCACCGGACAGGTATAATTCACCCCTCCACTTT
NA	TRBV6-4	few	TRBJ2-7	CASSMGLHEQYF	TGTGCCAGCAGTATGGGCCTACACGAGCAGTACTTC
NA	TRBV14	once	TRBJ1-2	CASSQGKFGGYGYTF	TGTGCCAGCAGCCAAGGGAAGTTTGGGGGATATGGCTACACCTTC
NA	TRBV5-6	NA	TRBJ1-1	CASSPLGGLNTEAFF	TGTGCCAGCAGCCCACTCGGGGGACTGAACACTGAAGCTTTCTTT
TRBD2	TRBV5-6	NA	TRBJ2-7	CASSLAGDFNEQYF	TGTGCCAGCAGTCTAGCGGGAGATTTTAACGAGCAGTACTTC
NA	TRBV30	NA	TRBJ1-1	CAWSPGGAEAFF	TGTGCCTGGAGCCCTGGCGGAGCTGAAGCTTTCTTT
TRBD1	TRBV29-1	NA	TRBJ2-5	CSVGQGRMTQYF	TGCAGCGTTGGACAGGGGAGGATGACCCAGTACTTC
NA	TRBV5-1	few	TRBJ1-1	CASSLVGGEAFF	TGCGCCAGCAGCTTGGTTGGGGGCGAAGCTTTCTTT
NA	TRBV30	NA	TRBJ1-2	CAWSVGGAYGYTF	TGTGCCTGGAGTGTAGGGGGAGCCTATGGCTACACCTTC
NA	TRBV27	NA	TRBJ2-2	CASSQITGELFF	TGTGCCAGCTCCCAGATAACCGGGGAGCTGTTTTTT
NA	TRBV28	few	TRBJ2-7	CASSFRLEQGKLYF	TGTGCCAGCAGTTTTAGACTAGAACAGGGGAAGCTGTACTTC
NA	TRBV30	NA	TRBJ2-5	CAWSGRNHGETQYF	TGTGCCTGGAGTGGACGCAATCACGGGGAGACCCAGTACTTC
NA	TRBV27	NA	TRBJ1-5	CASSPIGTSNQPQHF	TGTGCCAGCAGTCCAATCGGGACTAGCAATCAGCCCCAGCATTTT
NA	TRBV6-5	NA	TRBJ2-7	CASSYSVRPGEQYF	TGTGCCAGCAGTTACTCTGTCAGGCCGGGGGAGCAGTACTTC
NA	TRBV2	NA	TRBJ2-7	CASSEGSVPYEQYF	TGTGCCAGCAGTGAGGGCTCGGTCCCATACGAGCAGTACTTC
TRBD2	TRBV4-2	NA	TRBJ2-7	CASSPWPLQAGGYEQYF	TGTGCCAGCAGCCCTTGGCCCCTACAAGCGGGGGGCTACGAGCAGTACTTC
NA	TRBV15	NA	TRBJ1-1	CATSSLGVDTEAFF	TGTGCCACCAGCAGCCTCGGTGTCGACACTGAAGCTTTCTTT
TRBD1	TRBV11-2	NA	TRBJ1-2	CASSLWDRGNSGYTF	TGTGCCAGCAGCCTCTGGGACAGGGGAAATTCTGGCTACACCTTC
NA	TRBV7-6	NA	TRBJ2-4	CASSLVEGNIQYF	TGTGCCAGCAGCTTAGTCGAAGGCAACATTCAGTACTTC
NA	TRBV28	few	TRBJ2-7	CASSEYEQYF	TGTGCCAGCAGTGAATACGAGCAGTACTTC
TRBD1	TRBV5-5	NA	TRBJ1-5	CASSSGTASYQPQHF	TGTGCCAGCAGCTCCGGGACAGCAAGTTATCAGCCCCAGCATTTT
TRBD1	TRBV5-1	NA	TRBJ1-1	CASSSRQGRNTEAFF	TGCGCCAGCAGCTCCAGACAGGGCAGGAACACTGAAGCTTTCTTT
TRBD1	TRBV7-9	NA	TRBJ1-1	CASSLNYRGTGDTEAFF	TGTGCCAGCAGCTTAAATTACCGAGGGACAGGGGATACTGAAGCTTTCTTT
NA	TRBV4-1	NA	TRBJ2-7	CASSTGAGSTYEQYF	TGCGCCAGCAGCACGGGGGCGGGGTCTACCTACGAGCAGTACTTC
NA	TRBV7-7	NA	TRBJ2-5	CASSQDSGRGGETQYF	TGTGCTAGCAGCCAAGACAGCGGAAGAGGTGGGGAGACCCAGTACTTC
TRBD2	TRBV7-9	NA	TRBJ2-1	CASSLIGRTRRNEEQFF	TGTGCCAGCAGCTTAATCGGCAGGACTAGACGCAATGAGGAGCAGTTCTTC
TRBD1	TRBV27	few	TRBJ1-6	CASSWTTGGYSPLHF	TGTGCCAGCAGTTGGACGACAGGGGGTTATTCACCCCTCCACTTT
NA	TRBV7-9	NA	TRBJ2-7	CASSQDSQPYEQYF	TGTGCCAGCAGTCAAGACTCCCAACCCTACGAGCAGTACTTC
TRBD2	TRBV20-1	NA	TRBJ2-5	CSARVWTSSGQTQYF	TGCAGTGCTAGAGTTTGGACTAGTTCGGGGCAGACCCAGTACTTC
NA	TRBV6-1	NA	TRBJ1-1	CASSEETGWSWNTEAFF	TGTGCCAGCAGTGAAGAAACAGGGTGGAGTTGGAACACTGAAGCTTTCTTT
NA	TRBV24-1	NA	TRBJ2-1	CATSDLPSNEQFF	TGTGCCACCAGTGATCTACCCTCTAATGAGCAGTTCTTC
NA	TRBV27	NA	TRBJ2-7	CASSLSGSVYEQYF	TGTGCCAGCAGTTTGTCTGGCTCAGTCTACGAGCAGTACTTC
TRBD1	TRBV28	NA	TRBJ2-5	CASSTRDRGETQYF	TGTGCCAGCAGTACCCGGGACAGGGGAGAGACCCAGTACTTC
NA	TRBV6-5	NA	TRBJ1-2	CASSPDGRGYTF	TGTGCCAGCAGCCCGGACGGACGTGGCTACACCTTC
TRBD2	TRBV7-2	few	TRBJ2-7	CASSFYTGGTYEQYF	TGTGCCAGCAGCTTCTATACGGGAGGGACCTACGAGCAGTACTTC
NA	TRBV15	NA	TRBJ2-7	CATSSLGSLFSYEQYF	TGTGCCACCAGCAGCCTGGGGAGTCTTTTCTCCTACGAGCAGTACTTC
TRBD2	TRBV9	NA	TRBJ2-7	CASSVDASGSSYEQYF	TGTGCCAGCAGCGTAGACGCTAGCGGGAGCTCCTACGAGCAGTACTTC
TRBD1	TRBV4-1	few	TRBJ1-5	CASSQGTGGGQPQHF	TGCGCCAGCAGCCAAGGGACAGGGGGCGGTCAGCCCCAGCATTTT
NA	TRBV6-4	NA	TRBJ1-1	CASLQGSPNTEAFF	TGTGCCAGCCTCCAGGGAAGCCCGAACACTGAAGCTTTCTTT
NA	TRBV6-5	NA	TRBJ1-2	CASSYSAPGPTDGYTF	TGTGCCAGCAGTTACTCCGCCCCGGGACCAACAGATGGCTACACCTTC
NA	TRBV27	NA	TRBJ1-1	CASSLLGQNTEAFF	TGTGCCAGCAGTTTACTCGGACAGAACACTGAAGCTTTCTTT
TRBD1	TRBV27	NA	TRBJ1-5	CASRGNRGGNQPQHF	TGTGCCAGCAGGGGGAACAGGGGCGGCAATCAGCCCCAGCATTTT
NA	TRBV29-1	NA	TRBJ2-7	CSVADWNSYEQYF	TGCAGCGTTGCGGACTGGAACTCCTACGAGCAGTACTTC
NA	TRBV20-1	NA	TRBJ2-5	CSARFRWTDRQETQYF	TGCAGTGCTAGATTTAGGTGGACGGACCGTCAAGAGACCCAGTACTTC
NA	TRBV27	NA	TRBJ2-7	CASVGQSYEQYF	TGTGCCAGCGTTGGACAGTCCTACGAGCAGTACTTC
NA	TRBV11-2	NA	TRBJ2-1	CASSLDISEQFF	TGTGCCAGCAGCTTAGATATATCGGAGCAGTTCTTC
NA	TRBV29-1	NA	TRBJ1-1	CSVPQGRMNTEAFF	TGCAGCGTCCCACAGGGTAGAATGAACACTGAAGCTTTCTTT
NA	TRBV7-2	NA	TRBJ1-1	CATRGVNTEAFF	TGTGCCACGAGGGGGGTGAACACTGAAGCTTTCTTT